The present T cell receptor beta chain was sequenced within a study of blood T cell repertoires in COVID-19. Across the whole study: Sites in the United States, Italy and Spain provided acute and convalescent COVID-19 samples. T cells, B-cell-depleted T cells, or PBMCs provided the cDNA or gDNA that served as material.

As originally analysed: It was from reference gene primer amplification that nucleated cell counts were estimated. Clones were sequenced by immunoSEQ multiplex PCR, and TCRdb holds only the in-frame ones, with some missing. V and J calls and clone size are those listed in that table; D and trimming were worked out from the DNA. The table shows tens of thousands of clones, with approximately 84% occurring only once. The CDR3 loop spans 13 amino acids. CDR1 and CDR2 from the germline V gene are SGHAT and FQNNGV. With V trimmed by 6 bases and J by 5 bases, 4 bases remained unmatched. This sequence joins TRBV11-2 and TRBJ2-1; 7 bases align to TRBD2. The source of this sequence is a man in his fifties or sixties with acute or convalescent COVID-19. The sample was peripheral blood. The CDR3 region has the DNA TGTGCCAGCAGAAGCGGGGCTGACAATGAGCAGTTCTTC. It yields the protein CASRSGADNEQFF.